The clone carrying this TCR beta chain was detected once. This specimen belongs to a study of CD4 T cells in relation to SARS-CoV-2 and coronaviruses. TCRdb keeps only in-frame clones here, not all; method: immunoSEQ multiplex PCR. The table has about 37,000 clones, over 75% seen once. The CDR3 loop spans 13 amino acids. Germline lookup yields CDR1 LGHNA and CDR2 YSLEER. Trimming took off 0 bases at V and 8 bases at J, with 8 bases between the two ends. The receptor comes from an adult with COVID-19. V usage is TRBV4-3 and J usage is TRBJ2-1; D is ambiguous. The sample taken for sequencing was memory CD4+ T cells from PBMCs. CDR3 loop: CASSQDWGYEQFF. The CDR3 DNA is TGCGCCAGCAGCCAAGATTGGGGTTATGAGCAGTTCTTC.